Here is one T cell receptor beta chain with its context. Its target is unknown. The sample originates from a study of beta chain features in type 1 diabetes. Study details: Investigators examined approximately 100,000,000 sorted cells across all samples. The study, taken as a whole, reports: Moderate but significant shortening of TCRB CDR3s was recorded in all four CD4+ subsets from Type 1 diabetes patients. Relative to healthy donors, patients appeared to have naive, central memory and Treg TCRB repertoires that were more similar. PCR might favor shorter templates, but any such skew would affect patients and controls equally. Any HLA type influence on TCRB rearrangement was left unresolved here.

TCRB transcripts that were expressed got sequenced, as all of the isolated RNA had been reverse transcribed. Data came from immunoSEQ multiplex PCR; TCRdb stores just in-frame clones and leaves some out. The sample includes around 100,000 clones, approximately 30% of them seen just once. This CDR3 has 13 residues. CDR1 is MDHEN and CDR2 is SYDVKM in the germline V gene. V gave up 5 bases and J gave up 8 bases; unmatched junction bases: 8. The receptor was derived from a young woman with type 1 diabetes. The sequencing input was central memory CD4+ T cells from blood. The V and J genes are TRBV28 and TRBJ1-2; 7 nucleotides line up with TRBD1. Here the CDR3 reads CASSRDSPSGYTF. The CDR3 nucleotides read TGTGCCAGCAGTCGGGACAGTCCGTCGGGCTACACCTTC.